A selection of T cell receptor beta chains follows, all from one sample in a study of regulatory T cells in long-lasting Graves disease. TCRdb used MiXCR to reprocess the multiplex PCR reads, holding one entry per CDR3 protein. The sample has some 410,000 distinct CDR3 sequences; about a sixth are singletons. These data also featured in a second study, about T cells in Graves' hyperthyroidism and ophthalmopathy.

Specimen: peripheral blood mononuclear cells (PBMCs), collected at new diagnosis, from a patient treated with antithyroid drugs. The receptor source for this set is a woman in her thirties with Graves disease. CDR3s include the opening cysteine and the closing phenylalanine or tryptophan. The D gene is left open where the match is weak. Size is stated for part of the rows, as once, few or many counts, or as a class when the clone is expanded.

CDR3nt,CDR3aa,d_gene,v_gene,j_gene,abundance
TGCAGTGCTAGAGATCGGCGGGAGTACCCGTTCTTC,CSARDRREYPFF,TRBD2,TRBV20-1,TRBJ2-1,.
TGTGCCAGCAGTCTAATCTTAGTGGGGACAGGGCCTACGAATATTTACAATGAGCAGTTCTTC,CASSLILVGTGPTNIYNEQFF,TRBD1,TRBV28,TRBJ2-1,many
TGTGCCAGCAGTTACGGTACAGAGGCAGGGGGATCGGAGACCCAGTACTTC,CASSYGTEAGGSETQYF,TRBD1,TRBV6-5,TRBJ2-5,.
TGCAGTGCTAGAGAGAGGGCAACCAATCAGCCCCAGCATTTT,CSARERATNQPQHF,.,TRBV20-1,TRBJ1-5,many
TGTGCCAGCAGCGTAGAGCCCCTAGCGGGAGAGCAGTTCTTC,CASSVEPLAGEQFF,TRBD2,TRBV9,TRBJ2-1,.
TGTGCCAGCAGGAGCCAGAATGAGCAGTTCTTC,CASRSQNEQFF,.,TRBV27,TRBJ2-1,many
TGTGCCAGCAGTCTAGCGGGAGGCGGCACCGGGGGGCTGTTTTTT,CASSLAGGGTGGLFF,TRBD2,TRBV27,TRBJ2-2,.
TGCAGTCCCCAAAGAGCTACCCAGGGTAAACCGGTTTTT,CSPQRATQGKPVF,.,TRBV20-1,TRBJ1-4,.
TGTGCCAGCAGCTTTGGACTAGCCCGACGCACCGGGGAGCTGTTTTTT,CASSFGLARRTGELFF,TRBD2,TRBV11-2,TRBJ2-2,many
TGTGCCAGCAGCAAAGACAGAGCGAACACCGGGGAGCTGTTTTTT,CASSKDRANTGELFF,.,TRBV6-1,TRBJ2-2,many
TGTGCCTGGAGCACGGGTGGGGTTCGAGCTAACTATGGCTACACCTTC,CAWSTGGVRANYGYTF,.,TRBV30,TRBJ1-2,many
TGCAGTGCTAGAGAAATTAATGAGCAGTTCTTC,CSAREINEQFF,.,TRBV20-1,TRBJ2-1,few
TGTGCCAGCAGCGTGGGACCCAACAATGAGCAGTTCTTC,CASSVGPNNEQFF,.,TRBV7-2,TRBJ2-1,.
TGTGCCAGCAGCTTAACCAGCGGGAAGTCCTACAATGAGCAGTTCTTC,CASSLTSGKSYNEQFF,TRBD2,TRBV7-3,TRBJ2-1,.
TGTGCCAGCTCATCTAGCCAGACAACCTCCTACGAGCAGTACTTC,CASSSSQTTSYEQYF,.,TRBV18,TRBJ2-7,.
TGTGCCAGCAGTTTAGAAGGGTTAGGCACAGATACGCAGTATTTT,CASSLEGLGTDTQYF,.,TRBV28,TRBJ2-3,many
TGCGCCAGCAGCCACTCCGGGACTGTCGAGAAACTGTTTTTT,CASSHSGTVEKLFF,.,TRBV4-3,TRBJ1-4,.
TGTGCCAGCAGCCAATCTTCAGATACGCAGTATTTT,CASSQSSDTQYF,.,TRBV3-1,TRBJ2-3,many
TGTGCCAGCAGACCGGGACTGAAACTCTACGAGCAGTACTTC,CASRPGLKLYEQYF,.,TRBV2,TRBJ2-7,.
TGTGCCAGCAGCTCGCCGGGCAATGAGCAGTTCTTC,CASSSPGNEQFF,.,TRBV7-3,TRBJ2-1,many
TGTGCCACCAGTGATTCTGGGGGACAGGGGCTTCAAGAGACCCAGTACTTC,CATSDSGGQGLQETQYF,TRBD1,TRBV24-1,TRBJ2-5,.
TGTGCCAGCAGCTTATGGGACAGGGACACTGAAGCTTTCTTT,CASSLWDRDTEAFF,TRBD1,TRBV7-2,TRBJ1-1,.
TGCAGTGCGGAGAACTCTGGGGCCAACGTCCTGACTTTC,CSAENSGANVLTF,.,TRBV20-1,TRBJ2-6,few
TGCGCCAGCAGCCAAGGGGGCTATTTGAGCTCCTACAATGAGCAGTTCTTC,CASSQGGYLSSYNEQFF,.,TRBV4-3,TRBJ2-1,few
TGTGCCAGCAGTACCGGGGGCTTAGGCCCCTACGAGCAGTACTTC,CASSTGGLGPYEQYF,.,TRBV27,TRBJ2-7,many
TGTGCCAGCAGTTCCTGGGACAGGGAGGATACGCAGTATTTT,CASSSWDREDTQYF,TRBD1,TRBV6-2/TRBV6-3,TRBJ2-3,few